The rows below give T cell receptor beta chains drawn from one sample of a study of brain T cells in children with intractable seizures. Clones were sequenced by immunoSEQ multiplex PCR, and TCRdb holds only the in-frame ones, with some missing. This sample carries about 340,000 clones, over 90% of them seen once, and the ten largest clones take around 5%. Source: peripheral blood, taken less than 6 months after surgery. The receptors were sampled from a boy under two years old with tuberous sclerosis and intractable seizures. Both conserved end residues are part of each CDR3. Some rows mark clone size as missing; the rest say once, few, many or name a class of expanded clone.

abundance: NA; j_gene: TRBJ1-2; v_gene: TRBV6-1; CDR3aa: CASSERGPSYGYTF
abundance: NA; j_gene: TRBJ1-2; v_gene: TRBV3-1/TRBV3-2; CDR3aa: CASSQASGTAGYGYTF
abundance: NA; j_gene: TRBJ1-1; v_gene: TRBV4-2; CDR3aa: CASSRPGGEGTEAFF
abundance: once; j_gene: TRBJ2-1; v_gene: TRBV24-1; CDR3aa: CATSDPRLAGNNEQFF
abundance: NA; j_gene: TRBJ1-3; v_gene: TRBV10-3; CDR3aa: CAIRTLFSGNTIYF
abundance: NA; j_gene: TRBJ2-5; v_gene: TRBV11-1; CDR3aa: CASSSWSGTEQETQYF
abundance: NA; j_gene: TRBJ1-1; v_gene: TRBV29-1; CDR3aa: CSVVVWGVNTEAFF
abundance: many; j_gene: TRBJ2-7; v_gene: TRBV15; CDR3aa: CATSRDRGRRASYEQYF
abundance: NA; j_gene: TRBJ1-5; v_gene: TRBV27; CDR3aa: CASSVGEQGPQHF
abundance: NA; j_gene: TRBJ1-1; v_gene: TRBV30; CDR3aa: CAWIIQGTEAFF
abundance: NA; j_gene: TRBJ1-2; v_gene: TRBV7-9; CDR3aa: CASSLHKDNQGYTF
abundance: NA; j_gene: TRBJ2-3; v_gene: TRBV5-8; CDR3aa: CASSLPAGADTQYF
abundance: NA; j_gene: TRBJ2-6; v_gene: TRBV2; CDR3aa: CASRELNSGANVLTF
abundance: NA; j_gene: TRBJ2-5; v_gene: TRBV11-2; CDR3aa: CASSLGASGGETQYF
abundance: NA; j_gene: TRBJ1-2; v_gene: TRBV29-1; CDR3aa: CSVDHSDGYTF
abundance: once; j_gene: TRBJ2-7; v_gene: TRBV7-2; CDR3aa: CASSFAGSSYEQYF
abundance: NA; j_gene: TRBJ2-1; v_gene: TRBV9; CDR3aa: CASSVSTGGRGRHNEQFF
abundance: NA; j_gene: TRBJ2-3; v_gene: TRBV7-2; CDR3aa: CASCAVGGDTQYF
abundance: NA; j_gene: TRBJ2-7; v_gene: TRBV3-1/TRBV3-2; CDR3aa: CASSQDNLLPSSYEQYF
abundance: NA; j_gene: TRBJ1-1; v_gene: TRBV10-2; CDR3aa: CASSELGGGTEAFF
abundance: NA; j_gene: TRBJ1-5; v_gene: TRBV5-6; CDR3aa: CASSLDASRVRQPQHF
abundance: once; j_gene: TRBJ2-7; v_gene: TRBV7-6; CDR3aa: CASSLEPWGEFLYEQYF
abundance: once; j_gene: TRBJ1-6; v_gene: TRBV27; CDR3aa: CASKGAAIYNSPLHF
abundance: NA; j_gene: TRBJ1-2; v_gene: TRBV21-1; CDR3aa: CASSPRREGRDYGYTF
abundance: NA; j_gene: TRBJ2-1; v_gene: TRBV3-1/TRBV3-2; CDR3aa: CASSLTTGGSYNEQFF
abundance: NA; j_gene: TRBJ2-2; v_gene: TRBV24-1; CDR3aa: CATMGLPGNTGELFF